The present entry profiles one T cell receptor (beta chain) with its context. Its cognate antigen is unknown. With iRepertoire HTBI primers and Arm-PCR of CDR3 regions, TCR beta libraries were built. Each CDR3 protein gets one entry after TCRdb re-called the multiplex PCR reads with MiXCR. The sample contains about 330,000 distinct CDR3 sequences, roughly 15% of which appear only once. This entry is derived from a study of regulatory T cells in long-lasting Graves disease. The time point: newly diagnosed GD, antithyroid drugs for less than 3 months. The authors made the TCR library using RNA they extracted from PBMCs. Study results and caveats: Shared public clonotypes totalled about 2,800 in persistent patients, compared with roughly 970 in new patients. Persistent Graves' patients had lower TCR diversity than newly diagnosed ones.

CDR1 and CDR2 (germline): MNHEY, SVGEGT. V lost 9 bases to trimming and J lost 1 base; unmatched junction nucleotides: 6. This CDR3 comprises 14 residues. This sample was shared with a second study, whose subject was T cells in Graves' hyperthyroidism and ophthalmopathy.

The clonotype was recovered from a woman between 18 and 29 years old with Graves disease. This rearrangement joins TRBV6-2 or TRBV6-3 to TRBJ1-1; 9 bases align to TRBD1. Sequenced here: peripheral blood mononuclear cells (PBMCs), sampled at new diagnosis, from a patient treated with antithyroid drugs. In nucleotides, the CDR3 is TGTGCCAGGGAACCGGGACAGGGGAACACTGAAGCTTTCTTT. Translating it yields CAREPGQGNTEAFF.